This entry describes one T cell receptor (beta chain). This entry comes from a study of blood T cell repertoires in COVID-19. Germline values: CDR1 LNHNV, CDR2 YYDKDF (reference sequence). The CDR3 is made up of 16 amino acids. Trimming took 1 base from V and 3 from J; bases not matched to a gene: 8. Recovered Cohort 3 donors showed two negative PCRs, clearance, or symptom resolution. Clones were read by immunoSEQ multiplex PCR, and TCRdb kept only the in-frame ones, dropping some. The table has some 150,000 clones, approximately 86% seen once. Sequencing input: PBMCs or T cells enriched from blood (not recorded which). This sequence joins TRBV15 and TRBJ1-2; the match to TRBD1 covers 7 bases. This receptor was identified in a middle-aged woman who had recovered from COVID-19. CDR3 protein: CATSRAAGQGDYGYTF. The CDR3 DNA reads as TGTGCCACCAGCAGAGCAGCAGGGCAGGGGGACTATGGCTACACCTTC.